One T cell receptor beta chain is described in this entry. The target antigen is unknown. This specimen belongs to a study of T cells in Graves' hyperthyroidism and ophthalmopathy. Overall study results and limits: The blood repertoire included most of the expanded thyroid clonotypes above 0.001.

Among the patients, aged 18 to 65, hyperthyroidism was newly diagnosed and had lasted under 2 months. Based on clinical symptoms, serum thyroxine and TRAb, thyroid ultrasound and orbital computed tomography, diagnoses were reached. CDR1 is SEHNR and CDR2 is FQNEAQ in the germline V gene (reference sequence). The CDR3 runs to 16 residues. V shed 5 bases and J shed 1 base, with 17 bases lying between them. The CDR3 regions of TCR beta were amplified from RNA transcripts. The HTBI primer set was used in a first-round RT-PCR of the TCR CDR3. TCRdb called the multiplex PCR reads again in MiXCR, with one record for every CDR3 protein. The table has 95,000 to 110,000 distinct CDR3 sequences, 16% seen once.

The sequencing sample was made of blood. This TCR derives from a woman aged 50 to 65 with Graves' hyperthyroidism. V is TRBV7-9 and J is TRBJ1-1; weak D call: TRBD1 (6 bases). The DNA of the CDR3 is TGTGCCAGCAGCCTAAAGGGCAGGGGACGGAACACTGAAGCTTTCTTT. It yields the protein CASSLKGRGRNTEAFF.